Following are 21 T cell receptor beta chains from one sample sequenced in a study of early T cells in non-severe SARS-CoV-2 infection. Each CDR3 protein is one row after TCRdb ran MiXCR on the 5' RACE reads. Here the sample spans tens of thousands of distinct CDR3 sequences, around 12% being singletons. The material was whole blood, obtained at baseline. The origin of the receptors is an adult who was a healthcare worker with PCR-confirmed SARS-CoV-2 infection or an uninfected control (not recorded which). The donor label of this sample is uncertain.

The sample holds many counts of this clonotype. V is TRBV7-9 and J is TRBJ1-3, with D maybe TRBD1 (5 bases). The CDR3 consists of 13 residues. Germline loops: CDR1 SEHNR, CDR2 FQNEAQ (reference sequence). With 6 bases removed from V and 0 bases from J, the gap between germline ends came to 6 bases. Here the CDR3 reads CASSQGSGNTIYF. The CDR3 coding sequence is TGTGCCAGCAGTCAGGGCTCTGGAAACACCATATATTTT.

The genes are TRBV5-1 and TRBJ2-3; 9 nucleotides align to TRBD2. The germline CDR1 and CDR2 sequences are SGHRS and YFSETQ. J lost 3 bases, V lost 5 bases, and 16 bases had no gene match. The CDR3 runs 18 residues. CDR3 sequence reads: CASRSGRQSGGRTDTQYF. DNA for the CDR3: TGCGCCAGCAGGAGCGGTCGTCAGAGCGGGGGGCGTACAGATACGCAGTATTTT. Using reference TRBV5-1 and TRBJ2-3 for the parts outside the CDR3, the full variable domain is KAGVTQTPRYLIKTRGQQVTLSCSPISGHRSVSWYQQTPGQGLQFLFEYFSETQRNKGNFPGRFSGRQFSNSRSEMNVSTLELGDSALYLCASRSGRQSGGRTDTQYFGPGTRLTVL.

This clonotype came up a few times. This chain's CDR3 is CASFGQGTEAFF. CDR3 in DNA: TGTGCCAGCTTCGGACAGGGGACTGAAGCTTTCTTT. The chain joins TRBV28 to TRBJ1-1; 9 positions match TRBD1. CDR3 length: 12 amino acids. CDR1 is MDHEN, CDR2 SYDVKM, per germline. V was pared by 8 bases and J by 5 bases, with 3 bases of the junction left unmatched.

This clonotype was seen only a few times. V gene TRBV3-1 combines with J gene TRBJ1-3, with D perhaps matching TRBD1 (6 bases). V shed 4 bases and J shed 5 bases, with 15 bases lying between them. In germline, CDR1 is LGHDT, CDR2 YNNKEL (reference sequence). The CDR3 covers 15 residues. The CDR3 region has the DNA TGTGCCAGCAGCCTTTCTGTGACAGGAAGAAACACCATATATTTT. Translation gives CASSLSVTGRNTIYF.

The chain employs TRBV3-1 and TRBJ2-1; 7 bases map to TRBD2. CDR1 LGHDT and CDR2 YNNKEL come from the germline V gene (reference sequence). Germline trimming cut 1 base from V and 5 bases from J; bases unmatched to any gene: 11. The CDR3 loop spans 17 amino acids. CDR3 coding DNA: TGTGCCAGCAGCCAAGTACCTAGCGGTCCGGGGGACAATGAGCAGTTCTTC. Protein sequence: CASSQVPSGPGDNEQFF.

The rearrangement links TRBV6-6 to TRBJ1-3; no clear D gene. The CDR3 length is 15 residues. V shed 0 bases and J shed 1 base, with 7 bases lying between them. Germline CDR1 and CDR2: MNHNY and SVGAGI (reference sequence). CDR3 coding DNA: TGTGCCAGCAGTTACTCGTTCAGTTCTGGAAACACCATATATTTT. Translating gives CASSYSFSSGNTIYF.

This clonotype was seen only a few times. This chain joins TRBV20-1 and TRBJ2-5, with D perhaps given as TRBD1 or TRBD2 (6 bases each). Germline loops: CDR1 DFQATT, CDR2 SNEGSKA (reference sequence). CDR3 size: 13 residues. With 6 bases removed from V and 5 bases from J, the gap between germline ends came to 16 bases. CDR3 loop: CSAHQGTYETQYF. DNA of the CDR3: TGCAGTGCCCATCAGGGGACTTATGAGACCCAGTACTTC.

The chain links TRBV7-8 to TRBJ1-2; 7 bases match TRBD1. The CDR3 runs 15 residues. CDR1 and CDR2 from the germline V gene are SGHVS and FQNEAQ. With V trimmed by 4 bases and J by 1 base, 6 bases remained unmatched. CDR3: CASSSQGNFNYGYTF. DNA of the CDR3: TGTGCCAGCAGCTCACAGGGGAACTTTAACTATGGCTACACCTTC.

The chain combines TRBV10-1 with TRBJ2-2; D might be TRBD2 (5 bases). CDR3 length: 14 amino acids. The V gene lost 0 bases and the J gene lost 3 bases, with 5 bases spanning the gap. CDR1 is WNHNN, CDR2 SYGVQD, per germline (reference sequence). DNA for the CDR3: TGCGCCAGCAGTGAGTCGGACTACACCGGGGAGCTGTTTTTT. As protein: CASSESDYTGELFF.

V is TRBV15 and J is TRBJ1-2; D uncertain. Germline V gives CDR1 LNHNV, CDR2 YYDKDF (reference sequence). The CDR3 length is 12 residues. Trimming shortened V by 9 bases and J by 2 bases, and 10 bases separated the two germline ends. The CDR3 DNA reads TGTGCCACAAGCGAAACCAACTATGGCTACACCTTC. Its protein is CATSETNYGYTF.

This clonotype came up many times. The chain is built from TRBV10-3 and TRBJ2-5, with 10 bases lining up with TRBD1. The CDR3 extends over 15 amino acids. The trim removed 5 bases at V and 3 bases at J, leaving 6 bases unmatched. CDR1 ENHRY and CDR2 SYGVKD come from the germline V gene. CDR3 region: CAISKGQGFEETQYF. DNA for the CDR3: TGTGCCATCAGTAAGGGACAGGGGTTCGAAGAGACCCAGTACTTC.

In this sample, this clonotype turned up a few times. The chain combines TRBV20-1 with TRBJ2-3; TRBD2 agrees at 9 bases. This CDR3 is built from 16 residues. V was clipped by 4 bases and J by 6 bases; unmatched bases: 14. Per the germline V gene, CDR1 is DFQATT and CDR2 is SNEGSKA (reference sequence). The CDR3 DNA sequence: TGCAGTGCTATTAGGGCTAGCGGGACCCCCGCGGATACGCAGTATTTT. As protein: CSAIRASGTPADTQYF.

The rearrangement joins TRBV12-3 or TRBV12-4 to TRBJ2-6, with 10 bases that match TRBD2. The CDR3 is made up of 17 amino acids. With V trimmed by 7 bases and J by 0 bases, 6 bases remained unmatched. CDR3 sequence: CASTLAGAPSGANVLTF. In DNA form, the CDR3 reads TGTGCCAGCACTCTAGCGGGGGCCCCCTCTGGGGCCAACGTCCTGACTTTC.

This clonotype was detected a few times. V usage is TRBV10-3 and J usage is TRBJ2-1, with 9 bases matching TRBD2. The CDR3 runs 14 residues. After removal of 6 bases from V and 4 bases from J, the junction contained 4 bases not matched to a gene. CDR1 and CDR2 (germline): ENHRY, SYGVKD. The CDR3 loop reads CAISAGGLYNEQFF. CDR3 nucleotides: TGTGCCATCAGCGCGGGGGGGCTTTACAATGAGCAGTTCTTC.

This clonotype has more than one count but fewer than ten. V is TRBV30 and J is TRBJ2-5; D may match TRBD1 or TRBD2 (5 bases each). The germline CDR1 and CDR2 sequences are GTSNPN and SVGIG (reference sequence). The CDR3 has 16 residues. Trimming shortened V by 2 bases and J by 0 bases, and 16 bases separated the two germline ends. CDR3 protein: CAWSSREGKNQETQYF. CDR3 coding DNA: TGTGCCTGGAGTTCCCGCGAGGGGAAAAACCAAGAGACCCAGTACTTC.

With respect to this clonotype: Possible read error: a much larger clone is one base away. The chain couples TRBV5-1 to TRBJ2-1; TRBD2 matches at 8 bases. This CDR3 is built from 15 residues. CDR1 is SGHRS, CDR2 YFSETQ, per germline. CDR3 protein: CTSSLEAGALFEQFF. The CDR3 bases are TGCACCAGCAGCTTGGAAGCGGGGGCGCTCTTCGAGCAGTTCTTC.

This clonotype was observed a handful of times. This chain uses TRBV27 with TRBJ1-2, with 7 bases lining up with TRBD1. CDR1 is MNHEY and CDR2 is SMNVEV in the germline V gene (reference sequence). The junction had 3 bases not matched to a gene; V was cut back by 2 bases and J by 0 bases. This CDR3 region has 15 residues. Here the CDR3 DNA reads TGTGCCAGCAGTTTAGAGGGACAGACTAACTATGGCTACACCTTC. Encoded protein: CASSLEGQTNYGYTF.

This clonotype has just a few counts. The genes are TRBV24-1 and TRBJ2-1; 7 bases map to TRBD1. The CDR3 totals 16 residues. CDR1 is KGHDR, CDR2 SFDVKD, per germline. J lost 10 bases, V lost 4 bases, and 15 bases had no gene match. Here the CDR3 DNA reads TGTGCCACCAGTGAGTACACAGGGGCCGGCCTAGGGGAGCAGTTCTTC. Translated: CATSEYTGAGLGEQFF.

There are many counts of this clonotype. The chain recombines TRBV5-1 with TRBJ2-3; D is ambiguous. Per germline, CDR1 SGHRS and CDR2 YFSETQ. CDR3 size: 15 residues. The V end was cut by 0 bases, the J end by 0 bases, with 8 bases between. The chain's CDR3 is CASSLGTRSTDTQYF. The CDR3 region has the DNA TGCGCCAGCAGCTTGGGAACGCGGAGCACAGATACGCAGTATTTT.

This clonotype was detected many times. The rearrangement uses TRBV12-3 or TRBV12-4 and TRBJ2-1; 11 nucleotides line up with TRBD2. This CDR3 is 15 amino acids long. V trimming: 2 bases; J trimming: 5 bases; junction bases outside the gene matches: 2. This CDR3 is CASSLRLAGHNEQFF. The CDR3 bases are TGTGCCAGCAGTTTACGACTAGCGGGGCACAATGAGCAGTTCTTC.

A few counts support this clonotype. The chain carries TRBV28 and TRBJ2-7; the match to TRBD1 covers 7 bases. CDR3 length: 16 residues. Unmatched junction bases numbered 11, after V lost 4 bases and J lost 2 bases. Germline values: CDR1 MDHEN, CDR2 SYDVKM. CDR3 coding DNA: TGTGCCAGCAGTTCCCACCACCGACAGGGTCCCTACGAGCAGTACGTC. It is translated as CASSSHHRQGPYEQYV.